These 30 T cell receptor beta chains came from one sample sequenced in a study of control samples from healthy donors and cancer patients. Generated by immunoSEQ multiplex PCR, the TCRdb table keeps only in-frame clones and is missing some. The table includes about 100,000 clones, roughly four fifths detected once. The sequencing input was blood. The receptor set was obtained from a man aged 18 to 35 in good health.

This chain uses TRBV28 with TRBJ2-1; D remains ambiguous. V was cut by 4 bases and J by 1 base, with 23 bases left in between. Germline CDR1 MDHEN, CDR2 SYDVKM. The CDR3 has 19 residues. CDR3 sequence reads: CASSSPPRAIIRSYNEQFF. CDR3 sequence (DNA): TGTGCCAGCAGTTCACCTCCAAGGGCGATAATCAGGTCCTACAATGAGCAGTTCTTC. The whole variable domain, filled in from reference TRBV28 and TRBJ2-1, reads DVKVTQSSRYLVKRTGEKVFLECVQDMDHENMFWYRQDPGLGLRLIYFSYDVKMKEKGDIPEGYSVSREKKERFSLILESASTNQTSMYLCASSSPPRAIIRSYNEQFFGPGTRLTVL.

This clone was seen a single time. The rearrangement links TRBV5-1 to TRBJ1-4, with 7 positions matching TRBD1. The trim removed 4 bases at V and 6 bases at J, leaving 6 bases unmatched. Looked up from germline, CDR1 is SGHRS and CDR2 is YFSETQ. This CDR3 is built from 14 residues. DNA for the CDR3: TGCGCCAGCAGCGCCGGGACAGCGTATGAAAAACTGTTTTTT. Encoded protein: CASSAGTAYEKLFF.

This chain uses TRBV19 with TRBJ2-3; 10 positions agree with TRBD1. The V gene's germline CDR1 is LNHDA and CDR2 SQIVND (reference sequence). With 1 base clipped from V and 4 bases from J, the junction kept 8 bases outside the gene matches. The CDR3 loop spans 17 amino acids. DNA for the CDR3: TGTGCCAGTAGTATAGGCCGGCCGGGACAGGGGCCAGATACGCAGTATTTT. Protein sequence: CASSIGRPGQGPDTQYF.

The chain links TRBV28 to TRBJ1-5; D ambiguous. The CDR3 is 13 amino acids. Germline V gene sequence: CDR1 MDHEN, CDR2 SYDVKM. Trimming stripped 5 bases from V and 1 base from J, with 6 bases between. Written as DNA, the CDR3 is TGTGCCAGCAGTCAAGACAGCAATCAGCCCCAGCATTTT. It specifies CASSQDSNQPQHF.

This rearrangement joins TRBV4-1 to TRBJ2-3, with D perhaps TRBD2 (6 bases). CDR3 size: 16 residues. Looked up from germline, CDR1 is MGHRA and CDR2 is YSYEKL. V was trimmed by 5 bases and J by 2 bases, leaving 17 bases between them. In DNA, the CDR3 is TGCGCCAGCAGCGGTCTGGGGGGTTTCCCCACAGATACGCAGTATTTT. Protein sequence: CASSGLGGFPTDTQYF.

V usage is TRBV10-1 and J usage is TRBJ2-3; TRBD2 is a possible D gene (7 bases). The V end was cut by 0 bases, the J end by 3 bases, with 13 bases between. CDR1 and CDR2 (germline): WNHNN, SYGVQD (reference sequence). This CDR3 has 16 residues. CDR3 residues: CASSESGGGKTDTQYF. The DNA of the CDR3 is TGCGCCAGCAGTGAGTCGGGAGGGGGAAAGACAGATACGCAGTATTTT.

The J gene is TRBJ2-7, the V gene TRBV6-5; 9 bases are a match to TRBD1. Trimming removed 4 bases from V and 2 bases from J; junction bases left unmatched: 6. This CDR3 is built from 15 residues. Germline CDR1 MNHEY, CDR2 SVGAGI. The CDR3 DNA reads as TGTGCCAGCAGTTCCGGGACAGGGATACCCTACGAGCAGTACTTC. Translated, it gives CASSSGTGIPYEQYF.

This clone appeared once. The DNA of the CDR3 is TGCAGCGTTGAGACGGGAGGGAACGAGCAGTACTTC. It yields the protein CSVETGGNEQYF. The chain combines TRBV29-1 with TRBJ2-7; TRBD2 matches at 8 bases. There are 12 residues in the CDR3. Germline lookup yields CDR1 SQVTM and CDR2 ANQGSEA. The trim removed 3 bases at V and 5 bases at J, leaving 3 bases unmatched.

The V call is TRBV9, the J call TRBJ1-6; perhaps TRBD1 as D (5 bases). The CDR3 has 14 residues. Trimming took 3 bases from V and 5 from J, leaving 9 bases between them. Per germline, CDR1 SGDLS and CDR2 YYNGEE. DNA of the CDR3: TGTGCCAGCAGCGCCAGGGTTGATAATTCACCCCTCCACTTT. It yields the protein CASSARVDNSPLHF.

The rearrangement joins TRBV21-1 to TRBJ2-5; the table's D call TRBD2 went unverified against the DNA. TRBV21-1 is described as a pseudogene. CDR3 length equals 15 residues. The CDR3 is CASSNRGGRRETQYF. The CDR3 DNA reads TGTGCCAGCAGCAACCGGGGGGGGCGGAGGGAGACCCAGTACTTC.

The rearrangement links TRBV6-6 to TRBJ2-1, with TRBD2 identical over 7 bases. The germline CDR1 and CDR2 sequences are MNHNY and SVGAGI (reference sequence). The J segment lost 1 base and the V segment lost 5 bases, leaving 11 bases of the junction unmatched. The CDR3 contains 17 residues. CDR3 region: CASSRQGDYQSYNEQFF. CDR3 nucleotides: TGTGCCAGCAGTCGCCAAGGGGACTACCAGTCCTACAATGAGCAGTTCTTC.

V is TRBV15 and J is TRBJ1-4, with a weak D call TRBD1 (6 bases). Trimming took 3 bases from V and 5 from J, leaving 16 bases between them. This CDR3 has 16 residues. CDR1 is LNHNV and CDR2 is YYDKDF in the germline V gene (reference sequence). This CDR3 reads CATSRGLDSPNEKLFF. CDR3 coding DNA: TGTGCCACCAGCAGGGGATTGGACAGTCCAAATGAAAAACTGTTTTTT.

This clone was seen repeatedly, ten times or more. This chain uses TRBV11-3 with TRBJ1-1; no firm D call. This CDR3 contains 13 residues. V was trimmed by 0 bases and J by 3 bases, leaving 5 bases between them. Per the germline V gene, CDR1 is SGHNT and CDR2 is YENEEA. The CDR3 sequence is CASSLEVDTEAFF. The CDR3 DNA follows: TGTGCCAGCAGCTTAGAGGTTGACACTGAAGCTTTCTTT.

The chain carries TRBV2 and TRBJ1-5; 9 nucleotides line up with TRBD1. In germline, CDR1 is SNHLY, CDR2 FYNNEI. The ends lost 4 bases at V and 7 bases at J; junction bases unmatched: 8. The CDR3 runs to 15 residues. The CDR3 here is CASSVNRGPGQPQHF. In DNA form, the CDR3 reads TGTGCCAGCAGTGTAAACAGGGGGCCGGGGCAGCCCCAGCATTTT.

This clone showed up just a few times. The rearrangement joins TRBV2 to TRBJ1-5; D is possibly TRBD1 (5 bases). The ends were cut back, 6 bases at V and 6 bases at J, with 15 bases in the middle. CDR1 SNHLY and CDR2 FYNNEI come from the germline V gene. This CDR3 contains 14 residues. CDR3 bases: TGTGCCAGCAGGGAAAGGGGAAGCGGTCAGCCCCAGCATTTT. Protein: CASRERGSGQPQHF.

This clone was found once. The rearrangement uses TRBV5-1 and TRBJ2-2; a possible D gene is TRBD2 (7 bases). The CDR3 spans 18 residues. The germline gives CDR1 SGHRS, CDR2 YFSETQ. V was clipped by 2 bases and J by 5 bases, with 22 bases between them. CDR3 sequence reads: CASSFRSGGQSGTGELFF. The DNA of the CDR3 is TGCGCCAGCAGCTTTCGTTCGGGGGGCCAGAGTGGAACCGGGGAGCTGTTTTTT. The variable domain in full, with the rest retrieved from reference TRBV5-1 and TRBJ2-2, is KAGVTQTPRYLIKTRGQQVTLSCSPISGHRSVSWYQQTPGQGLQFLFEYFSETQRNKGNFPGRFSGRQFSNSRSEMNVSTLELGDSALYLCASSFRSGGQSGTGELFFGEGSRLTVL.

This sequence joins TRBV7-8 and TRBJ2-7, with D maybe TRBD2 (5 bases). Germline V lookup: CDR1 SGHVS, CDR2 FQNEAQ. The V gene lost 3 bases and the J gene lost 3 bases, with 15 bases spanning the gap. The CDR3 covers 15 residues. The CDR3: CASSFIRLASYEQYF. The CDR3 DNA follows: TGTGCCAGCAGCTTTATCCGCCTAGCAAGCTACGAGCAGTACTTC.

A few counts support this clone. V gene TRBV11-2 combines with J gene TRBJ1-1; tentative D call: TRBD1 (6 bases). CDR1 SGHAT and CDR2 FQNNGV come from the germline V gene. Trimming removed 4 bases at V and 3 bases at J, with 15 bases between. This CDR3 is 15 amino acids long. This chain's CDR3 is CASSSLGGGYTEAFF. CDR3 sequence (DNA): TGTGCCAGCAGCTCCCTAGGGGGGGGGTACACTGAAGCTTTCTTT.

The V and J genes are TRBV27 and TRBJ1-6; D gene uncertain. Germline CDR1 reads MNHEY; CDR2 reads SMNVEV (reference sequence). CDR3 length: 18 amino acids. V was cut by 5 bases and J by 0 bases, with 17 bases left in between. CDR3 loop: CASSPDGGWGSYNSPLHF. The DNA for the CDR3 is TGTGCCAGCAGTCCTGACGGAGGGTGGGGCTCCTATAATTCACCCCTCCACTTT.

The chain is built from TRBV6-5 and TRBJ1-3; D remains unclear. This CDR3 comprises 16 residues. Per germline, CDR1 MNHEY and CDR2 SVGAGI. The V and J ends lost 2 bases and 0 bases respectively, with 11 bases between them. CDR3 protein: CASSYRVTTSGNTIYF. The CDR3 region has the DNA TGTGCCAGCAGTTACAGGGTCACCACCTCTGGAAACACCATATATTTT.

This chain uses TRBV10-1 with TRBJ2-7, with D possibly being TRBD1 (6 bases). There are 15 residues in the CDR3. Germline V gene lookup returns CDR1 WNHNN and CDR2 SYGVQD (reference sequence). The V and J ends lost 2 bases and 3 bases respectively, with 14 bases between them. CDR3 coding DNA: TGCGCCAGCAGTGAGCCGACGGGACACCACTACGAGCAGTACGTC. This translates into CASSEPTGHHYEQYV.

The rearrangement links TRBV6-5 to TRBJ2-1; possibly TRBD1 for D (6 bases). The CDR3 has 15 amino acids. Trimming stripped 6 bases from V and 0 bases from J, with 12 bases between. From germline, CDR1 is MNHEY and CDR2 SVGAGI. In nucleotides, the CDR3 is TGTGCCAGCAGCCCATCGGACAGCTCCTACAATGAGCAGTTCTTC. Protein sequence: CASSPSDSSYNEQFF.

The chain couples TRBV2 to TRBJ1-5; 9 positions match TRBD1. The germline V gene encodes CDR1 SNHLY and CDR2 FYNNEI. J was trimmed by 9 bases and V by 2 bases; bases with no gene match: 5. This CDR3 has 14 residues. CDR3 in DNA: TGTGCCAGCAGTGAATTGGGACAGGGTAGGCCCCAGCATTTT. As protein: CASSELGQGRPQHF.

The chain combines TRBV11-3 with TRBJ1-4; D might be TRBD1 (6 bases). The V end was cut by 5 bases, the J end by 7 bases, with 20 bases between. This CDR3 region has 16 residues. Germline assignment: CDR1 SGHNT and CDR2 YENEEA. The CDR3 here is CASSGPPQGRGEKLFF. CDR3 bases: TGTGCCAGCAGCGGGCCCCCCCAGGGGCGGGGTGAAAAACTGTTTTTT.

This chain links TRBV5-6 with TRBJ2-5, with D uncertain. The CDR3 covers 13 residues. Trimming removed 4 bases from V and 5 bases from J, with 12 bases in between. Germline-derived CDR1 and CDR2 are SGHDT and YYEEEE. This CDR3 reads CASSPGVMETQYF. The CDR3 nucleotides are TGTGCCAGCAGCCCTGGAGTAATGGAGACCCAGTACTTC.

This clone appeared a single time. The CDR3 DNA is TGTGCCAGCAGTGTGGTGACTAGCGTATCCCGAGAGGATACGCAGTATTTT. It specifies CASSVVTSVSREDTQYF. J is TRBJ2-3 and V is TRBV2; 8 bases map to TRBD2. Per the germline V gene, CDR1 is SNHLY and CDR2 is FYNNEI. The CDR3 runs 17 residues. Trimming at V came to 4 bases and at J to 6 bases, leaving 15 bases not matched to a gene.

The V call is TRBV6-5, the J call TRBJ1-2; 7 bases align to TRBD1. CDR3 length: 12 residues. V lost 6 bases to trimming and J lost 13 bases; unmatched junction nucleotides: 11. Germline V lookup: CDR1 MNHEY, CDR2 SVGAGI. CDR3 in amino acids: CASRRSQGLLTF. In DNA form, the CDR3 reads TGTGCCAGCAGACGTTCACAGGGGCTCCTCACCTTC.

The chain carries TRBV3-1 (or the pseudogene TRBV3-2) and TRBJ2-3, with 9 bases that match TRBD2. This CDR3 is built from 14 residues. Germline V lookup: CDR1 LGHDT, CDR2 YNNKEL (reference sequence). With 2 bases clipped from V and 5 bases from J, the junction kept 2 bases outside the gene matches. Written as DNA, the CDR3 is TGTGCCAGCAGCCAACTAGCGGGGCTAGATACGCAGTATTTT. Translating gives CASSQLAGLDTQYF.

V and J are TRBV25-1 and TRBJ1-1; 10 nucleotides line up with TRBD1. The CDR3 is 14 amino acids. V trimming: 1 base; J trimming: 5 bases; junction bases outside the gene matches: 1. Germline CDR1 is MGHDK and CDR2 is SYGVNS. The CDR3 sequence is CASSESDRGTEAFF. The CDR3, as DNA: TGTGCCAGCAGTGAATCGGACAGGGGGACTGAAGCTTTCTTT. The full variable domain, with the rest looked up from reference TRBV25-1 and TRBJ1-1, is EADIYQTPRYLVIGTGKKITLECSQTMGHDKMYWYQQDPGMELHLIHYSYGVNSTEKGDLSSESTVSRIRTEHFPLTLESARPSHTSQYLCASSESDRGTEAFFGQGTRLTVV.

This clone was seen a single time. CDR3 region: CASSQIAGAAPDEQFF. CDR3 in DNA: TGTGCCAGCAGCCAGATAGCGGGGGCCGCCCCCGATGAGCAGTTCTTC. The chain joins TRBV3-1 (or the pseudogene TRBV3-2) to TRBJ2-1; TRBD2 matches at 9 bases. The CDR3 is made up of 16 amino acids. The ends lost 3 bases at V and 8 bases at J; junction bases unmatched: 11. Looked up from germline, CDR1 is LGHDT and CDR2 is YNNKEL (reference sequence).